The present TCR beta chain was sequenced within a study of cytomegalovirus exposure and HLA in healthy donors. With 60 Vbeta and 13 Jbeta primers, the PCR was carried out. Some clones are missing from TCRdb's copy, which holds only in-frame ones; the method was immunoSEQ multiplex PCR. This table has 100,000 or so clones, 65% to 90% appearing once. The CDR3 sequence is 17 residues long. Germline V gene lookup returns CDR1 SGHNT and CDR2 YENEEA. The V end lost 5 bases, the J end lost 6 bases, and 22 bases lay between the germline ends. This rearrangement joins TRBV11-3 to TRBJ2-2; possible D gene TRBD1, 6 bases. This receptor was obtained from a man aged 25-45 years in good health and CMV-seropositive. Sequenced material: PBMCs. The CDR3 region has the DNA TGTGCCAGCAGCCTCTTGGCCGTAGGGGGTCGGGCCGGGGAGCTGTTTTTT. As protein: CASSLLAVGGRAGELFF. The full variable domain, its missing parts supplied by reference TRBV11-3 and TRBJ2-2, is EAGVVQSPRYKIIEKKQPVAFWCNPISGHNTLYWYLQNLGQGPELLIRYENEEAVDDSQLPKDRFSAERLKGVDSTLKIQPAELGDSAVYLCASSLLAVGGRAGELFFGEGSRLTVL.